A single TCR beta chain is shown here with its context. Its antigen specificity is not known. Receptor amplification or capture employed the immunoSEQ multiplex PCR assay. A mixture of 60 forward primers for TCR Vbeta segments and 13 reverse primers for TCR Jbeta segments was used in the multiplex PCR. Amplification of the CDR3 region of rearranged TCR beta genes was performed with a multiplex PCR assay on genomic DNA. On the Illumina HiSeq System, the amplified TCR beta libraries were sequenced as 87-base-pair reads. Per the source publication's procedure: Across the 600 to 700 repertoires, a later analysis counted 80 million or so unique TCR beta chains, approximately 10 million of which were shared by at least two donors. To remove PCR and sequencing errors, raw reads were error-corrected and collapsed into unique sequences using a nearest-neighbor algorithm that merged closely related sequences. CDR3 sequences were aligned to IMGT reference sequences to assign V, D and J gene segments. For a sequence to be retained, a match of at least six nucleotides to both a V gene segment and a J gene segment was required. Rearrangements were called productive when the CDR3 lacked stop codons and stayed in frame with V and J; all others were non-productive. CDR3 was defined according to IMGT convention as the region running from the second conserved V-encoded cysteine to the conserved J-encoded phenylalanine. The earlier analysis of about 590 of the donors excluded sequences that lacked an unambiguous match to a single V gene segment. In an earlier analysis of around 600 of the donors, V segments were called functional above 56.7% productive rearrangements and were called segregating when the between-donor standard deviation exceeded 5%. A statistical classification framework was built for diagnosing cytomegalovirus status from the catalog of TCR beta chain sequences. In a later analysis, TCR nucleotide sequences were compared against IMGT/GENE-DB human TR gene sequences so that V and J genes could be assigned. In a later analysis, CDR3 sequences and most-parsimonious VDJ recombination scenarios were assigned using the TCRdist pipeline. In a later analysis, each TCR beta chain was defined by its CDR3 amino acid sequence together with its V-gene family, and reads without a unique V-gene family were excluded. A later analysis removed 592 highly shared, low-generation-probability nucleotide sequences to deal with suspected cross-contamination and a sequencing artifact. In a later analysis, a clonal expansion index for each public chain was calculated from normalized within-repertoire ranks of inferred template counts. In a later analysis, generation probabilities were computed using a VDJ recombination model fitted to out-of-frame rearrangements, and the results were checked against IGoR. In a later analysis, TCR-TCR, TCR-HLA and TCR-CMV co-occurrence was scored with hypergeometric tests, and a repertoire-size bias correction was applied to TCR pairs. In a later analysis, false discovery rates were estimated by permuting HLA or CMV assignments 20 times. In a later analysis, co-occurring TCRs were grouped using DBSCAN, with TCRdist sequence similarity added in when clustering inside HLA-allele-positive subsets. Co-occurrence clustering excluded repertoires with fewer than 30,000 or more than 120,000 public chains, plus five with anomalous nucleotide sharing. TCRdb took this table from immuneACCESS and kept in-frame rearrangements with V and J called. Such tables lack part of the clones; where checked against another copy, unresolved V genes explain under half of the gap, and the rest is unexplained. The V and J calls and clone size are taken from that table; D and trimming were inferred from the DNA. The table for this sample lists more than 85,000 clones. The ten biggest clones cover around 5% of the sample.

The sample is drawn from a study of cytomegalovirus exposure and HLA in healthy donors (dated by TCRdb to about 2017). In the study overall: An earlier analysis of 587 of the donors reported approximately 280 Gb of sequence data and 95 million to 140 million unique TCR beta sequences obtained from some 170 million T cells. About 330 gigabases of sequencing data and 75 million to 85 million unique TCR sequences made up an early release that covered approximately 700 HLA-typed donors. The genetic ancestry cluster associated with self-reported Caucasian donors included 81% of the 398 genotyped donors. The study aimed to test whether signatures of past pathogen exposure could be identified by cataloging public T cell receptors. The study profiled the T cell repertoires of hundreds of subjects by immunosequencing and related them to cytomegalovirus serostatus. Besides the first cohort of approximately 670 subjects, a separate validation cohort made up of 90 to 150 different subjects was used. To predict cytomegalovirus infection status, the study brought together high-throughput TCR immunosequencing, statistical association of individual TCRs with disease status, and machine learning. A later analysis re-analyzed previously published TCR beta repertoires from about 730 donors and added high-resolution HLA genotyping to study TCR occurrence patterns. Rather than drawing on any new phenotypic data, the later analysis identified candidate immune exposures from TCR beta sequences and the way those sequences occurred across donors. In an earlier analysis of 587 of the donors, high-throughput TCR beta sequencing was used to judge whether each TCR beta V gene segment behaved as functional or pseudogenic. Donor age, sex, ethnicity and CMV serostatus were compiled alongside the repertoire data. Genome-wide SNP genotypes for about 65% of the 666 donors were used in a later genetic analysis, which treated that subset as a discovery cohort. Every repertoire in the discovery cohort had been generated on one and the same sequencing platform. HLA typing covered class I and class II loci at four-digit resolution. The number of typed donors differed by locus: about 620-630 for A, B, C, DRB1 and DQB1; approximately 530 for DQA1; 606 for DPA1; and about 450 for DPB1. Roughly five DR-DQ haplotypes were treated as single units for association and clustering because of strong linkage in the cohort. Among almost 400 genotyped donors of the cohort, an average of approximately 250,000 unique TCR beta nucleotide sequences were sequenced per donor, roughly 20% of them non-productive.

The cohort comprised under 700 healthy bone marrow donors. All cohort members were sampled while nominally healthy, although unrecorded immune exposures were likely present. The donor was CMV seropositive and was included in the group of approximately 310 seropositive cohort members. Each donor provided a peripheral blood sample, and peripheral blood mononuclear cells were used for TCR beta sequencing. The Qiagen DNeasy Blood Extraction Kit was used to extract genomic DNA from the blood cell samples. V gives up 1 base and J gives up 0 bases, and the segment between their germline ends measures 9 bases. The CDR3 runs 16 amino acids, cysteine and phenylalanine included. CDR3 DNA only is kept here, 48 bases in frame from base 1. The germline V gene gives CDR1 as MGHDK and CDR2 as SYGVNS. Study-wide conclusions, independent of this receptor: Several of the top co-occurrence clusters appeared to be linked to parvovirus B19, influenza, CMV and Epstein-Barr virus, according to a later analysis. In an earlier analysis of roughly 500 of the donors, most TCR beta V segments appeared in productive rearrangements about 87% or about 30% of the time, broadly matching IMGT annotations. A group of highly shared sequence variants was considered likely to be a technical artifact of the sequencing pipeline. A further reported finding was that TCR beta sequences accurately predicted the HLA-A and HLA-B alleles for most subjects in the first cohort. Correlated functional status among segregating V segments might be attributable to linkage disequilibrium, but an unknown experimental factor could not be ruled out. Compared with the roughly 670-donor mean, donors in an Asian-associated ancestry cluster had fewer N-insertions in productive TCRs, according to a later genetic analysis. Because HLA typing was missing for some donors at each locus, association tests included only the typed subset. V-gene and J-gene trimming of TCR beta chains was associated with a missense DCLRE1C variant in a later genetic analysis, and the association was replicated in an independent cohort. In a later analysis, most CMV-associated TCR beta chains were found to appear HLA-restricted, with HLA associations seemingly driven largely by CMV exposure. A total of fewer than 200 TCR beta chains were listed by the study as associated with cytomegalovirus. The classifier was reported to diagnose cytomegalovirus status with high specificity and sensitivity in both the original cohort and the validation cohort. It was suggested by the authors that the approach could potentially be generalized to other disease states and immunological phenotypes. Compared with equally common non-associated chains, HLA-associated TCR beta chains in a later analysis were more clonally expanded and had lower generation probabilities. The cohort was sequenced for TCR beta chains only, and without alpha or paired-chain data the features that could be detected were limited. Sequencing depth was assumed to be roughly uniform across donors in the presence/absence analyses, though that assumption may not hold. According to a later analysis, TCR association rates differed among HLA loci, with DRB1 alleles showing the most associated TCRs and HLA-C alleles showing the fewest. CMV serostatus was the only immune exposure information available for the cohort. While some public TCRs were present in many individuals, most TCR sequences turned up only very rarely across donors. Three of the identified cytomegalovirus-associated TCR beta chains were confirmed in vitro to be specific for cytomegalovirus antigens. In a later analysis, some 18,000 TCR beta sequences were associated with specific HLA alleles at a false discovery rate of 0.05. Strong co-occurrence of HLA alleles, especially DR and DQ, made assigning TCR associations to individual alleles difficult. Because counts were too low, roughly 18 rarely observed V segments, including chromosome 9 orphons, were left out of the earlier analysis of 500 to 650 of the donors. Some IMGT-functional V segments, including TRBV6-2 and TRBV6-3, could not be distinguished by the 87-base-pair reads and were therefore excluded.

The sequence was collected from a girl under 18 in good health and CMV-seropositive. Recombination linked TRBV25-1 to TRBJ1-4, and the D gene may be TRBD1, 6 bases matching. Sequencing was carried out using PBMCs. The CDR3 reads CASSELDRATNEKLFF. In nucleotide form, the sequence is TGTGCCAGCAGTGAATTGGACAGAGCAACTAATGAAAAACTGTTTTTT.